This T cell receptor (beta chain) came from a study of breast tumors, draining lymph nodes, adjacent tissues (dated by TCRdb to about 2016). Study-wide context: TCR beta repertoires were compared across tumor, adjacent nontumor tissue and axillary lymph nodes obtained from breast cancer patients. In human breast cancer, the study set out to assess how tumor, surrounding tissue and draining lymph node repertoires relate to one another and whether T cells might be exchanged between them. Findings and caveats that apply to the study as a whole: In luminal-like breast cancer, tumor and nontumor tissue repertoires resembled each other significantly more than in basal-like breast cancer. T-cell repertoire diversity in tumors was found to be lower than in lymph nodes but higher than in nontumor tissue, and preferential V and J gene usage was observed. A scenario in which most tumor T cells derive from the lymph node and then expand within tumor tissue was judged to be consistent with the data. The conclusion that tumor T cells originate in lymph nodes was framed as consistent with a hypothesis rather than directly demonstrated.

In this sample, this clonotype turned up many times. This clone's antigen is unknown. Base qualities are not at hand, and no much larger clone is one base apart. The lymph node samples were taken from the axillary draining lymph nodes of breast cancer patients. Sequenced using an Illumina HiSeq 2000. TCR beta chain libraries were generated by multiplex PCR amplification. The amplified TCR beta chain products were analyzed by high-throughput sequencing. Using fastp trimming at Q25 and MiXCR clonotype assembly, TCRdb reanalyzed the public sequencing data and kept in-frame beta chains. Identical CDR3 proteins give one entry, which carries the most common genes and DNA. The sample table contains about 230,000 distinct CDR3 sequences; only one count was recorded for roughly 32% of them. The ten largest account for 1.4% of the sample. Via the germline V gene, CDR1 is SGHRS and CDR2 YFSETQ. Spanning cysteine to phenylalanine, the CDR3 consists of 15 amino acids. The entry retains the CDR3 DNA only, 45 bases that are in frame from base 1. Trimming costs V 6 bases and J 0 bases, and their ends lie 13 bases apart.

Sequenced sample: axillary lymph node tissue. Here the chain combines TRBV5-1 and TRBJ2-1; TRBD1 is possibly the D segment (5 matching bases). This clonotype originated in a female donor with breast cancer. Some clones in this sample may be carry-over from other donors' samples. The CDR3 here reads CASTFDSSSYNEQFF. In nucleotides, the sequence is TGCGCCAGCACGTTTGACAGTAGCTCCTACAATGAGCAGTTCTTC.